This paragraph covers one TCR beta chain sequence. The data are from a study of T cells in Graves' hyperthyroidism and ophthalmopathy. An absence of ophthalmopathy progression within 18 months meant stable Graves' hyperthyroidism. From RNA transcripts, TCR beta CDR3 regions were amplified. First-round RT-PCR targeting the TCR CDR3 was performed with the HTBI primer set. MiXCR, applied by TCRdb to the multiplex PCR reads, yields one record per CDR3 protein. The table lists around 420,000 distinct CDR3 sequences, approximately 13% of them singletons. Germline values: CDR1 MNHEY, CDR2 SVGEGT. V was clipped by 3 bases and J by 12 bases, with 11 bases between them. The length of the CDR3 is 11 residues.

The TCR comes from a woman aged 18-35 years with Graves' hyperthyroidism. J is TRBJ1-2 and V is TRBV6-2 or TRBV6-3; no definite D call. Sequenced sample: blood. CDR3 sequence reads: CASSYAGSHTF. CDR3 nucleotides: TGTGCCAGCAGTTATGCCGGGTCGCACACCTTC.